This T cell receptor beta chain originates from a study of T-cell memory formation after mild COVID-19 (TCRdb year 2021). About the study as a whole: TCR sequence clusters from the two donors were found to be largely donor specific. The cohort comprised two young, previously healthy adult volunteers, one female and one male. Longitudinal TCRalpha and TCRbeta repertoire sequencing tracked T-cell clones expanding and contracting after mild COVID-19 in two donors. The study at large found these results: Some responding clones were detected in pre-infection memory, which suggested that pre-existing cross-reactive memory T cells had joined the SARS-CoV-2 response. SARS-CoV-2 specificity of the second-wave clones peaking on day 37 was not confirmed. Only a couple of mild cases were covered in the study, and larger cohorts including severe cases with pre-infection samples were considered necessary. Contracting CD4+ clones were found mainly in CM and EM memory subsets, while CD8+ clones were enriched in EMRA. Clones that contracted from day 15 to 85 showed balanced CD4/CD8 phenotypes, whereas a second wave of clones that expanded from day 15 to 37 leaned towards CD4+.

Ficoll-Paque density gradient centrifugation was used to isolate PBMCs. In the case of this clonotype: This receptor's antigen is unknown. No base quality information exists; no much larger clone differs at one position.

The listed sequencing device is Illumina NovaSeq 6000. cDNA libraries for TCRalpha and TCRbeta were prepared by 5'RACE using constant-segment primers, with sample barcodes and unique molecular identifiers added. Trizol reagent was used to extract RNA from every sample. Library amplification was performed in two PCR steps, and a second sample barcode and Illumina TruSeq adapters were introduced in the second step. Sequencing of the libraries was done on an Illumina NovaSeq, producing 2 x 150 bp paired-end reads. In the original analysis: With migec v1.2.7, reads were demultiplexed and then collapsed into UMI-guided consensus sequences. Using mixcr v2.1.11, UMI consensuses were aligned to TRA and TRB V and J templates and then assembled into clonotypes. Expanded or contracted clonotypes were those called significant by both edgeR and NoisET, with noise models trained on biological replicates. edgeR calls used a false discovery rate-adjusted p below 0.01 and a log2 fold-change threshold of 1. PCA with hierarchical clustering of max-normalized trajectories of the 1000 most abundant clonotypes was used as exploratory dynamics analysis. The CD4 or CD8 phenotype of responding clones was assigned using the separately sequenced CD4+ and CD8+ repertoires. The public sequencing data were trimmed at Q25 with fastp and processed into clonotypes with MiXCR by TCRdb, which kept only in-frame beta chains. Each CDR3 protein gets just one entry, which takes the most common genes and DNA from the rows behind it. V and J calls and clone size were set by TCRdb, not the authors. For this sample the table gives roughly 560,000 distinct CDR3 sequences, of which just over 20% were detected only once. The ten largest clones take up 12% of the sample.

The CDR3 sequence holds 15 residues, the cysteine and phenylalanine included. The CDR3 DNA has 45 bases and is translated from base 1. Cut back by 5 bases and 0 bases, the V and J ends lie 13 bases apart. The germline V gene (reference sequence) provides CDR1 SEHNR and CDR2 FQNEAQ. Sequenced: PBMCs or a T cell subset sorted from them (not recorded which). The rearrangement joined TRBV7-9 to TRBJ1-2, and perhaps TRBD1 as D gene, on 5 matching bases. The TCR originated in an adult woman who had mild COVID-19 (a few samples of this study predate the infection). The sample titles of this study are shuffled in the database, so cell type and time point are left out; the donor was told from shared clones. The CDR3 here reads CASSRDGSPNYGYTF. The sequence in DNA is TGTGCCAGCAGCCGGGACGGATCTCCTAACTATGGCTACACCTTC.